This TCR beta chain came from a study of blood T cell repertoires in COVID-19. About the study: Samples came from the United States, Italy and Spain, spanning acute and convalescent COVID-19. Sources were T cells, B-cell-depleted T cells, or PBMCs; the material itself was cDNA or gDNA.

In the authors' methods: Counts of nucleated cells, estimated from reference gene primer amplification, were obtained. The assay was immunoSEQ multiplex PCR, and TCRdb's table has in-frame clones only and misses some. V and J calls and clone size come straight from that table; D and trimming were deduced from the DNA. The table lists approximately 29,000 clones, roughly 90% of them singletons, with around 15% in the top ten. In germline, CDR1 is SQVTM, CDR2 ANQGSEA. V was clipped by 6 bases and J by 7 bases; unmatched bases: 10. This CDR3 contains 14 residues. This clonotype was sampled from a human donor with active COVID-19. The donor label of this sample is uncertain. Material for sequencing was peripheral blood. V is TRBV29-1 and J is TRBJ1-5; 9 positions match TRBD1. The CDR3 reads CSVGSGTGLQPQHF. In DNA, the CDR3 is TGCAGCGTAGGATCCGGGACAGGGTTACAGCCCCAGCATTTT. Full variable domain (rest looked up from reference TRBV29-1 and TRBJ1-5): SAVISQKPSRDICQRGTSLTIQCQVDSQVTMMFWYRQQPGQSLTLIATANQGSEATYESGFVIDKFPISRPNLTFSTLTVSNMSPEDSSIYLCSVGSGTGLQPQHFGDGTRLSIL.